This TCR beta chain was captured in a study of cytomegalovirus exposure and HLA in healthy donors. As for the study in general: Within an early data release were approximately 85 million unique TCRs drawn from HLA-typed donors. Study-wide findings and caveats: Generally TCR sequences proved uncommon, though certain public TCRs appeared in numerous donors. Cytomegalovirus-associated status was assigned to 164 TCR beta chains.

Notes on this clone: Its antigen is unidentified.

The primer mix had 60 Vbeta and 13 Jbeta primers. Repertoires were generated with immunoSEQ multiplex PCR, while TCRdb's copy carries only in-frame clones and drops some. The sample totals tens of thousands of clones. The germline V and J ends were trimmed by 3 bases and 4 bases, with 19 bases remaining between them. This CDR3 region has 16 residues. Germline V CDR1 and CDR2: MNHNS, SASEGT. The source of this sequence is a woman in her thirties or forties in good health and CMV-seronegative. The sample was PBMCs. The chain couples TRBV6-1 to TRBJ2-7; perhaps TRBD1 as D (5 bases). For the CDR3, the DNA is TGTGCCAGCAGTGATCTTGGTGGGCGGCAGGGTTACGAGCAGTACTTC. Translating gives CASSDLGGRQGYEQYF.